The present T cell receptor (beta chain) was sequenced within a study of CXCR3 chemokines and chemotherapy response in bladder cancer. From the PCR reads, TCRdb called clonotypes with MiXCR, one entry per CDR3 protein. The sample lists 13,000 or so distinct CDR3 sequences, around an eighth seen once, with 25% to 30% in the top ten. At least ten counts were recorded for this clonotype. This CDR3 region has 15 residues. V lost 4 bases, J lost 4 bases, and 7 bases stayed unmatched. CDR1 and CDR2 from the germline V gene are SGHNT and YYREEE (reference sequence). V usage is TRBV5-4 and J usage is TRBJ2-5, with 10 positions matching TRBD1. The specimen was taken from a patient whose treatment included neoadjuvant chemotherapy. This clonotype was obtained from a human donor with bladder cancer that did not respond to neoadjuvant chemotherapy. In nucleotides, the CDR3 is TGTGCCAGCAGCCAACGACAGGGGGCCGGAGAGACCCAGTACTTC. Translated, it gives CASSQRQGAGETQYF.